Given below is one T cell receptor (beta chain) in context. Based on its abundance in the sample, this clonotype is medium-sized (0.01 to 0.1%). The antigen it binds to is not known. The sample holds no much larger clone one base away, and base qualities are not on file. This specimen comes from a study of lung T cells in sarcoidosis with Löfgren's syndrome (dated by TCRdb to the late 2010s). For context, the study as a whole: Sarcoidosis was characterized as a granulomatous disease that mainly affects the lungs and features an accumulation of CD4+ T cells in bronchoalveolar lavage fluid. The repertoire analyses centered on Lofgren's syndrome patients. What the authors observed across the whole study: Sharing of TRAV12-1 and TRBV2 CDR3 motifs among multiple Lofgren's syndrome patients was reported, suggesting public CD4+ TCR repertoires. When alphabeta pairing was analyzed, TRAV12-1 tended to pair preferentially with TRBV2, and the resulting paired TCRs displayed CDR3 homology. TRAV12-1 and TRBV2 were reported as the most expanded V gene segments in Löfgren's syndrome patients compared with control subjects. The study only suggested recognition of a sarcoidosis-associated antigen, and the antigen remained putative and unidentified.

Including the terminal cysteine and phenylalanine, the CDR3 comprises 15 residues. The kept DNA is CDR3 alone, 45 bases in frame from the first base. V loses 2 bases, J loses 0 bases, and the germline ends lie 8 bases apart. The germline V gene gives CDR1 as MNHEY and CDR2 as SVGEGT. The run used an Illumina MiSeq. TCRdb reworked the public reads: Q25 trimming with fastp, MiXCR clone assembly, productive beta chains retained. Identical CDR3 proteins give one entry, which carries the most common genes and DNA. This sample comprises approximately 19,000 distinct CDR3 sequences, roughly 21% of them detected only once. The ten largest account for around 4.1% of the sample.

What was sequenced was CD4+ T cells from PBMCs. The sequence derives from a human donor with sarcoidosis (Löfgren's syndrome or another form), or a control subject (not recorded which). Recombination linked TRBV6-2 or TRBV6-3 to TRBJ1-5; no D gene can be assigned with confidence. The DNA sequence follows: TGTGCCAGCAGTTACGCGACAATTAGCAATCAGCCCCAGCATTTT. It translates to CASSYATISNQPQHF.